This TCR beta chain was retrieved from a study of graft-versus-host responses after intestinal transplantation. Overall study: Those transplanted obtained multivisceral, liver-intestinal, or isolated intestinal grafts. Induction using anti-thymocyte globulin, followed by tacrolimus and steroids for approximately 3 years, was given to all recipients. Study-wide results and caveats: GvH clones detected in recipient marrow included some appearing first in ileum or blood. Maximum circulating GvH clone levels tracked with early post-transplant HvG decreases.

The data were produced by immunoSEQ multiplex PCR, yet TCRdb's version contains in-frame clones alone and is incomplete. The table has about 40,000 clones, roughly 89% seen once. A remark on this clone: The antigen remains unidentified.

Germline V gene lookup returns CDR1 SGHAT and CDR2 FQNNGV. The CDR3 is 20 residues long. Trimming removed 0 bases from V and 0 bases from J, with 18 bases in between. The receptor was isolated from a human patient who received an intestinal transplant, so some T cells may come from the graft donor. This chain joins TRBV11-2 and TRBJ2-6; D is possibly TRBD2 (6 bases). Sample: PBMCs, taken 260 to 270 days after transplant. In DNA form, the CDR3 reads TGTGCCAGCAGCTTAGATTGGCCTTATGGGGAGGTCTCTGGGGCCAACGTCCTGACTTTC. Encoded protein: CASSLDWPYGEVSGANVLTF.